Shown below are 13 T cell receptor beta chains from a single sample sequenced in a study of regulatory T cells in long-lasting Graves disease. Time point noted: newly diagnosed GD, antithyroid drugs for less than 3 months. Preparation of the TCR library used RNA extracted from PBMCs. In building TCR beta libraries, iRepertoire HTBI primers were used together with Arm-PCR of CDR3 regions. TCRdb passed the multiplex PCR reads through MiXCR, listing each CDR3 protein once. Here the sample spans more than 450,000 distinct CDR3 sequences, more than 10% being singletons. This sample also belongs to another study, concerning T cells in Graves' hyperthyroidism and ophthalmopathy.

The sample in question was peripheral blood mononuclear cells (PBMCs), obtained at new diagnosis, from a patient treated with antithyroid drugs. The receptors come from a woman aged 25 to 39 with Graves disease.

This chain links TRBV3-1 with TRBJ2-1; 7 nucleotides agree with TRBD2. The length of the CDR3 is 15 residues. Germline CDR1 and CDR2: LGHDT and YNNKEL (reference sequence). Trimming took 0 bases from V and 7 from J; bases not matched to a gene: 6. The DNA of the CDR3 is TGTGCCAGCAGCCAAGATTACAGGACTAGTAATGAGCAGTTCTTC. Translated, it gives CASSQDYRTSNEQFF.

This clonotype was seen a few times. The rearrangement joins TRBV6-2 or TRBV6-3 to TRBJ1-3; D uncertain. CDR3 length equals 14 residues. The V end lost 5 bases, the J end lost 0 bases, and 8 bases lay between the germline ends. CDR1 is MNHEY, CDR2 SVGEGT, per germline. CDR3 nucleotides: TGTGCCAGCAGTGAAGTATCCTCTGGAAACACCATATATTTT. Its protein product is CASSEVSSGNTIYF.

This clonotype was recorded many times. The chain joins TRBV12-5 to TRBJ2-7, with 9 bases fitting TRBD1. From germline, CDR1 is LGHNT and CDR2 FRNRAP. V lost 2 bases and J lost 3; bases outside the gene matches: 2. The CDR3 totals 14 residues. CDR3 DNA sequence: TGTGCTAGTGGTTTGTGGGGACAGGGCTACGAGCAGTACTTC. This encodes CASGLWGQGYEQYF.

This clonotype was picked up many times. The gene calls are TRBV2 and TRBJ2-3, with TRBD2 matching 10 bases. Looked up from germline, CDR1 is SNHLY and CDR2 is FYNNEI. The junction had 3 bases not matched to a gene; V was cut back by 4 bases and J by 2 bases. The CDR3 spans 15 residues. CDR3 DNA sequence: TGTGCCAGCAGTGGTAGCGGGAGGTCCACAGATACGCAGTATTTT. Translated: CASSGSGRSTDTQYF.

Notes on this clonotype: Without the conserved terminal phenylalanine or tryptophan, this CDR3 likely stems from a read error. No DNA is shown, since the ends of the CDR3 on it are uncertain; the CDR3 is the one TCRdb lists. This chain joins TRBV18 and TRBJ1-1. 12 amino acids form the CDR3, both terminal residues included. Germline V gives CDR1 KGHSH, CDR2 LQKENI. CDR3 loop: CASSPDGTKDFV.

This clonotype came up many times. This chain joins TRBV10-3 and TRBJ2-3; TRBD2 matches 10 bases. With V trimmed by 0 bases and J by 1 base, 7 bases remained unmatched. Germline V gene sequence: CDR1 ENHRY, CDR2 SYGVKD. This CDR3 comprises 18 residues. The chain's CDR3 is CAISESTRGTSGTDTQYF. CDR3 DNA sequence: TGTGCCATCAGTGAGTCGACTCGGGGGACTAGCGGCACAGATACGCAGTATTTT.

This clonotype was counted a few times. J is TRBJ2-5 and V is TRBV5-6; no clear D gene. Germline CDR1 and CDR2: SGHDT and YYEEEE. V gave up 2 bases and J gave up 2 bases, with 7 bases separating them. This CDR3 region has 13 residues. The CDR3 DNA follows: TGTGCCAGCAGCTTCAGAATTCAAGAGACCCAGTACTTC. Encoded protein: CASSFRIQETQYF.

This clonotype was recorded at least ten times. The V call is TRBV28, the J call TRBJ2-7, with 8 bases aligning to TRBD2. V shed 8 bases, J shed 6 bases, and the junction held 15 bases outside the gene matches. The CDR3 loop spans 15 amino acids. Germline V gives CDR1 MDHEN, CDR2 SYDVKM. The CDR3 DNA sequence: TGTGCCAGCCGCCCCCCGGGAGGGCCCTCTCGCGAGCAGTACTTC. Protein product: CASRPPGGPSREQYF.

DNA for the CDR3: TGTGCCAGCAGAGACAGACTCAATCAGCCCCAGCATTTT. It specifies CASRDRLNQPQHF. The genes are TRBV6-2 or TRBV6-3 and TRBJ1-5, with D perhaps matching TRBD1 (5 bases). This CDR3 has 13 residues. The germline gives CDR1 MNHEY, CDR2 SVGEGT. V was clipped by 6 bases and J by 3 bases, with 9 bases between them.

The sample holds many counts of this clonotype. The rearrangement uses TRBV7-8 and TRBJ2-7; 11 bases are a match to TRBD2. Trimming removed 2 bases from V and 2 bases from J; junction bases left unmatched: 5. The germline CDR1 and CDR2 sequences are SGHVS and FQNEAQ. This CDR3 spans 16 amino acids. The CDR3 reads CASSLTELAGAYEQYF. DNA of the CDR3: TGTGCCAGCAGCTTAACCGAACTAGCGGGAGCCTACGAGCAGTACTTC.

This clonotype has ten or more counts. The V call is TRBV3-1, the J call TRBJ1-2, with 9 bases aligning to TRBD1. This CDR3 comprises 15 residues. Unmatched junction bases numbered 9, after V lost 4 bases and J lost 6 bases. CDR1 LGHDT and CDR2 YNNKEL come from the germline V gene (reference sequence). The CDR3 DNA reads TGTGCCAGCAGCCTTCCCGGGACAGGGATTGATGGCTACACCTTC. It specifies CASSLPGTGIDGYTF.

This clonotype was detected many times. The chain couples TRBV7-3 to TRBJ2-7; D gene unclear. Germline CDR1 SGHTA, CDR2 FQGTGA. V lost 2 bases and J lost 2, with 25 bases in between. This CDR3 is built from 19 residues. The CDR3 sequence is CASSLVISSWQMRTYEQYF. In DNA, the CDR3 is TGTGCCAGCAGCTTAGTTATTAGTAGTTGGCAGATGAGAACCTACGAGCAGTACTTC.

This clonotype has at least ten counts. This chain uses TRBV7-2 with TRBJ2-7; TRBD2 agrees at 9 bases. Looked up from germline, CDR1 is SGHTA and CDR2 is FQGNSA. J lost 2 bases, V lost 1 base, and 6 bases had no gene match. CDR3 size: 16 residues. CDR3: CASSLEAGGGTYEQYF. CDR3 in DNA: TGTGCCAGCAGCTTAGAAGCGGGAGGCGGTACCTACGAGCAGTACTTC.